Listed below are T cell receptor beta chains from one sample, sequenced in a study of naive and memory T cell subsets. TCRdb called the UMI-ligation and nested PCR reads again in MiXCR, with one record for every CDR3 protein. The table includes 95,000 to 150,000 distinct CDR3 sequences, 36% detected once. Material for sequencing was central memory CD4+ T cells from blood. Receptors originate from a human donor in good health. The CDR3 runs from the conserved cysteine through the conserved F or W. Each record gives: V gene, D gene, clone size, J gene, CDR3 DNA, CDR3 protein. The D gene is left open where the match is weak. The size entry is marked missing in some rows and otherwise reads once, few, many or a size class.

V: TRBV6-5
D: TRBD2
size: .
J: TRBJ2-1
DNA: TGTGCCAGCAGTTACTCTGGACTAGCGACCTCCTACAATGAGCAGTTCTTC
CDR3: CASSYSGLATSYNEQFF

V: TRBV6-2/TRBV6-3
D: .
size: .
J: TRBJ2-2
DNA: TGTGCCAGCAGCCAAGGTTTTACCGGGGAGCTGTTTTTT
CDR3: CASSQGFTGELFF

V: TRBV10-2
D: .
size: .
J: TRBJ2-3
DNA: TGCGCCAGCAGCCCGACAGGTCTTAGCACAGATACGCAGTATTTT
CDR3: CASSPTGLSTDTQYF

V: TRBV20-1
D: .
size: .
J: TRBJ2-1
DNA: TGCAGTGCTAGAGATTTGACGACCGCCTACAATGAGCAGTTCTTC
CDR3: CSARDLTTAYNEQFF

V: TRBV20-1
D: .
size: few
J: TRBJ1-5
DNA: TGCAGTGCTCGGCAGACAGGTGGAAATCAGCCCCAGCATTTT
CDR3: CSARQTGGNQPQHF

V: TRBV10-3
D: TRBD1
size: .
J: TRBJ1-5
DNA: TGTGCCATCAGGGACGGACAGGGCTCGACTCAGCCCCAGCATTTT
CDR3: CAIRDGQGSTQPQHF

V: TRBV6-5
D: .
size: .
J: TRBJ2-7
DNA: TGTGCCACCCTTAAAACAGGATCCTACGAGCAGTACTTC
CDR3: CATLKTGSYEQYF

V: TRBV21-1
D: .
size: few
J: TRBJ2-7
DNA: TGTGCCAGCAGCGAAAAGACGGGACAAAGAACCTACGAGCAGTACTTC
CDR3: CASSEKTGQRTYEQYF

V: TRBV5-5
D: .
size: .
J: TRBJ2-2
DNA: TGTGCCAGCAGTTTGTTGGTGTCCGGGGAGCTGTTTTTT
CDR3: CASSLLVSGELFF

V: TRBV3-1
D: TRBD1
size: .
J: TRBJ1-6
DNA: TGTGCCAGCAGCCGCGGGGACAGGGACAATTCACCCCTCCACTTT
CDR3: CASSRGDRDNSPLHF

V: TRBV3-1
D: .
size: few
J: TRBJ1-5
DNA: TGTGCCAGCAGCCAAGGAGACAGGATGCCCCAGCATTTT
CDR3: CASSQGDRMPQHF

V: TRBV6-1
D: TRBD2
size: .
J: TRBJ2-1
DNA: TGTGCCAGCAGTGAAGTTCTAGCGGGAGGGCTTGGGGGTGAGCAGTTCTTC
CDR3: CASSEVLAGGLGGEQFF

V: TRBV6-2/TRBV6-3
D: TRBD2
size: .
J: TRBJ2-7
DNA: TGTGCCAGCAGTCGTCCCCAGACTAGCGGGAGACTGTCGGGGACCTACGAGCAGTACTTC
CDR3: CASSRPQTSGRLSGTYEQYF

V: TRBV20-1
D: TRBD1
size: .
J: TRBJ1-6
DNA: TGCAGTGCTAGATTCATCCGGGACAGGGAGGATTCACCCCTCCACTTT
CDR3: CSARFIRDREDSPLHF

V: TRBV6-6
D: TRBD1
size: .
J: TRBJ1-1
DNA: TGTGCCAGCAGTCCACAGGGGAAAGGAGCTTTCTTT
CDR3: CASSPQGKGAFF

V: TRBV5-4
D: TRBD2
size: few
J: TRBJ2-1
DNA: TGTGCCAGCAGCTTGTACGGCGGGAGTGTAAATGAGCAGTTCTTC
CDR3: CASSLYGGSVNEQFF

V: TRBV20-1
D: .
size: .
J: TRBJ2-3
DNA: TGCAGTGCTACGGACGGACGCACAGATACGCAGTATTTT
CDR3: CSATDGRTDTQYF

V: TRBV11-2
D: TRBD2
size: .
J: TRBJ2-1
DNA: TGTGCCAGCAGGTGGGGCGGGAGATCCGATGAGCAGTTCTTC
CDR3: CASRWGGRSDEQFF

V: TRBV12-5
D: .
size: .
J: TRBJ1-1
DNA: TGTGCTAGTGGTTTGGAAACGGGCACCCACACTGAAGCTTTCTTT
CDR3: CASGLETGTHTEAFF

V: TRBV29-1
D: .
size: few
J: TRBJ1-1
DNA: TGCAGCGTTATGGGACATCAGAACACTGAAGCTTTCTTT
CDR3: CSVMGHQNTEAFF

V: TRBV4-1
D: .
size: few
J: TRBJ2-1
DNA: TGCGCCAGCAGCCAAGACCCCACGACAGGCCCCACAAGGGGTGAGCAGTTCTTC
CDR3: CASSQDPTTGPTRGEQFF

V: TRBV5-1
D: .
size: once
J: TRBJ1-5
DNA: TGCGCCAGCAGCCTCGGGGAATTTGTGAATCAGCCCCAGCATTTT
CDR3: CASSLGEFVNQPQHF

V: TRBV20-1
D: .
size: .
J: TRBJ1-2
DNA: TGCAGTGCTAGTCCCGGGACGAGATATGGCTACACCTTC
CDR3: CSASPGTRYGYTF

V: TRBV28
D: TRBD2
size: .
J: TRBJ2-3
DNA: TGTGCCAGCAGTCCCTCCCCGGGGGCTAGCGGGAGGGACCCTAGTGATACGCAGTATTTT
CDR3: CASSPSPGASGRDPSDTQYF

V: TRBV5-6
D: TRBD2
size: .
J: TRBJ2-1
DNA: TGTGCCAGCAGCTCCCCCCCCGGGAGTAGCGGGATGGTTAGGAATGAGCAGTTCTTC
CDR3: CASSSPPGSSGMVRNEQFF

V: TRBV14
D: .
size: .
J: TRBJ2-1
DNA: TGTGCCAGCAGCCAAGATAGGGGGATATACGTACGCGAGCAGTTCTTC
CDR3: CASSQDRGIYVREQFF

V: TRBV28
D: .
size: few
J: TRBJ2-2
DNA: TGTGCCACCCGGAGGTTCTCGGGGACCGGGGAGCTGTTTTTT
CDR3: CATRRFSGTGELFF

V: TRBV19
D: TRBD1
size: few
J: TRBJ1-1
DNA: TGTGCCAGTAGTAGGACAGGACAGAACACTGAAGCTTTCTTT
CDR3: CASSRTGQNTEAFF

V: TRBV20-1
D: TRBD2
size: .
J: TRBJ2-7
DNA: TGCAGTGCACTCAGCGGGAGCCCCCCGTACGAGCAGTACTTC
CDR3: CSALSGSPPYEQYF

V: TRBV7-2
D: .
size: .
J: TRBJ2-7
DNA: TGTGCCAGCAGCTTAGGGGGGACTGGATACGAGCAGTACTTC
CDR3: CASSLGGTGYEQYF

V: TRBV29-1
D: .
size: .
J: TRBJ1-1
DNA: TGCAGCGTTGAAGATGCAGGGGAGGGAGCTTTCTTT
CDR3: CSVEDAGEGAFF

V: TRBV4-1
D: .
size: .
J: TRBJ1-4
DNA: TGCGCCAGCAGCCAAGAGAGAGACAGCCGTTTTAATGAAAAACTGTTTTTT
CDR3: CASSQERDSRFNEKLFF

V: TRBV20-1
D: TRBD1
size: .
J: TRBJ1-1
DNA: TGCAGCCCGGACAGCAGGGGGTCTGAAGCTTTCTTT
CDR3: CSPDSRGSEAFF

V: TRBV29-1
D: .
size: .
J: TRBJ2-3
DNA: TGCAGCGCCCCCACCGACGGATCTAGCACAGATACGCAGTATTTT
CDR3: CSAPTDGSSTDTQYF

V: TRBV6-6
D: TRBD2
size: .
J: TRBJ2-7
DNA: TGTGCCAGCAGTTTCGGGACTAGAGGCCCCTACGAGCAGTACTTC
CDR3: CASSFGTRGPYEQYF

V: TRBV6-1
D: .
size: few
J: TRBJ2-1
DNA: TGTGCCAGCAGTGATTCCGCCCGAAATGAGCAGTTCTTC
CDR3: CASSDSARNEQFF

V: TRBV6-1
D: .
size: few
J: TRBJ2-3
DNA: TGTGCCAGCAGTGAAAAATGGGTCACAGATACGCAGTATTTT
CDR3: CASSEKWVTDTQYF

V: TRBV29-1
D: .
size: few
J: TRBJ2-1
DNA: TGCAGCGTCCCGGACTGGACGGGCAATGAGCAGTTCTTC
CDR3: CSVPDWTGNEQFF

V: TRBV19
D: .
size: few
J: TRBJ2-7
DNA: TGTGCCAGTAGTCCCCGCGGCCCTGGGGCCTACGAGCAGTACTTC
CDR3: CASSPRGPGAYEQYF

V: TRBV7-9
D: .
size: .
J: TRBJ2-3
DNA: TGTGCCAGCCAGGAACTAGCAGATACGCAGTATTTT
CDR3: CASQELADTQYF

V: TRBV10-2
D: .
size: .
J: TRBJ2-3
DNA: TGCGCCAGCAGTGAGAGCGGGCTGGCGGGGGCCCCTCAGGATACGCAGTATTTT
CDR3: CASSESGLAGAPQDTQYF

V: TRBV19
D: .
size: .
J: TRBJ2-5
DNA: TGTGCCAGTAGTAGAGCCAGGACACAGGGAGAGACCCAGTACTTC
CDR3: CASSRARTQGETQYF

V: TRBV6-1
D: TRBD2
size: .
J: TRBJ2-1
DNA: TGTGCCAGCAGTGAAAAGTGGCTAGCGGGAGGGTTGGATGAGCAGTTCTTC
CDR3: CASSEKWLAGGLDEQFF

V: TRBV20-1
D: TRBD2
size: few
J: TRBJ2-1
DNA: TGCAGAGTCGGGGGGGACTCCTACAATGAGCAGTTCTTC
CDR3: CRVGGDSYNEQFF

V: TRBV19
D: TRBD2
size: .
J: TRBJ2-3
DNA: TGTGCCAGTAGTAACCCGGGACTACGCACAGATACGCAGTATTTT
CDR3: CASSNPGLRTDTQYF

V: TRBV25-1
D: .
size: many
J: TRBJ2-5
DNA: TGTGCCAGCAGTGAAGGCAGGACCCAGTACTTC
CDR3: CASSEGRTQYF

V: TRBV12-3/TRBV12-4
D: TRBD1
size: .
J: TRBJ2-4
DNA: TGTGCCAGCAGTCCGATGACAGGGGGCTTGGCCAAAAACATTCAGTACTTC
CDR3: CASSPMTGGLAKNIQYF

V: TRBV5-1
D: TRBD2
size: few
J: TRBJ2-7
DNA: TGCGCCAGCTCGCATCGGACTAGCGGGACCCCCTACGAGCAGTACTTC
CDR3: CASSHRTSGTPYEQYF

V: TRBV3-1
D: TRBD2
size: .
J: TRBJ2-3
DNA: TGTGCCAGCAGCCGAGGGACTAGCGGCGCAGATACGCAGTATTTT
CDR3: CASSRGTSGADTQYF

V: TRBV7-2
D: .
size: .
J: TRBJ1-1
DNA: TGTGCCAGCAGCGGCCGAGCCCGGAACACTGAAGCTTTCTTT
CDR3: CASSGRARNTEAFF

V: TRBV10-3
D: TRBD1
size: many
J: TRBJ2-5
DNA: TGTGCCATCAGTTACCGGGACAGGTCGCGAGAGACCCAGTACTTC
CDR3: CAISYRDRSRETQYF